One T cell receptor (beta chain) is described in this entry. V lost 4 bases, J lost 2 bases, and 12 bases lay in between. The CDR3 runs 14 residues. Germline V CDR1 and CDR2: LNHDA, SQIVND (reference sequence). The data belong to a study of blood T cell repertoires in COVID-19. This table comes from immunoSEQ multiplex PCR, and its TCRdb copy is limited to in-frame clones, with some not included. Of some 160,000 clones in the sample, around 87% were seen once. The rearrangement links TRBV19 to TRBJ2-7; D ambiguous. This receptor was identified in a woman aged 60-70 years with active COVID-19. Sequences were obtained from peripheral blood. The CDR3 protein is CASSRDGSAYEQYF. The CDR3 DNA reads TGTGCCAGTAGTAGAGACGGGTCCGCCTACGAGCAGTACTTC.